What follows are 6 T cell receptor beta chains derived from one specimen sequenced in a study of cytomegalovirus exposure and HLA in healthy donors. It was with 60 Vbeta and 13 Jbeta primers that the PCR ran. TCRdb keeps only in-frame clones here, not all; method: immunoSEQ multiplex PCR. The sample contains fewer than 200,000 clones, about 13% of which appear only once. Sequences were obtained from PBMCs. These receptors all stem from a man aged 45 to 65 in good health and CMV-seropositive.

This clone has a handful of counts. This CDR3 reads CASSPMDRIYEQYF. As DNA, the CDR3 is TGTGCCAGCAGCCCAATGGACAGGATCTACGAGCAGTACTTC. The genes are TRBV4-2 and TRBJ2-7; 7 bases fit TRBD1. The CDR3 is 14 residues long. V shed 4 bases and J 3 bases; nucleotides not matched to a gene: 6. CDR1 LGHNA and CDR2 YNFKEQ come from the germline V gene.

The chain uses TRBV7-2 and TRBJ2-3; TRBD2 aligns across 12 bases. The V gene end was trimmed by 7 bases and the J gene end by 2 bases; junction bases not matched to a gene: 7. The germline gives CDR1 SGHTA, CDR2 FQGNSA. The CDR3 is 16 residues long. The DNA of the CDR3 is TGTGCCAGCACAAACCCTAGCGGGGGGGCCACAGATACGCAGTATTTT. As protein: CASTNPSGGATDTQYF.

This clone turned up a few times. The J gene is TRBJ2-1, the V gene TRBV7-2, with D possibly matching TRBD2 (7 bases). V lost 4 bases, J lost 0 bases, and 16 bases lay in between. CDR3 length: 17 residues. Germline V gene lookup returns CDR1 SGHTA and CDR2 FQGNSA. DNA for the CDR3: TGTGCCAGCAGCTCCCGCGGGGGCGGGTTCTCCTACAATGAGCAGTTCTTC. As protein: CASSSRGGGFSYNEQFF.

V gene TRBV10-3 combines with J gene TRBJ1-3; D uncertain. This CDR3 contains 14 residues. Germline lookup yields CDR1 ENHRY and CDR2 SYGVKD. Between the trimmed V and J ends, which lost 10 bases and 0 bases, there was a span of 13 bases. The CDR3 is CATEDTNSGNTIYF. The CDR3 DNA is TGTGCCACTGAAGACACCAACTCTGGAAACACCATATATTTT.

This sequence joins TRBV10-2 and TRBJ1-3, with D hard to call. The germline V gene has CDR1 WSHSY and CDR2 SAAADI. Trimming stripped 8 bases from V and 1 base from J, with 6 bases between. The CDR3 length is 12 residues. The CDR3 DNA reads TGCGCCAGCTCACAGTCTGGAAACACCATATATTTT. It encodes CASSQSGNTIYF.

V and J are TRBV5-4 and TRBJ2-7, with no clear D. The CDR3 has 13 amino acids. Per germline, CDR1 SGHNT and CDR2 YYREEE (reference sequence). V was trimmed by 4 bases and J by 4 bases, leaving 12 bases between them. The CDR3 loop reads CASSVVYRYEQYV. CDR3 DNA: TGTGCCAGCAGCGTGGTTTACAGATACGAGCAGTACGTC.